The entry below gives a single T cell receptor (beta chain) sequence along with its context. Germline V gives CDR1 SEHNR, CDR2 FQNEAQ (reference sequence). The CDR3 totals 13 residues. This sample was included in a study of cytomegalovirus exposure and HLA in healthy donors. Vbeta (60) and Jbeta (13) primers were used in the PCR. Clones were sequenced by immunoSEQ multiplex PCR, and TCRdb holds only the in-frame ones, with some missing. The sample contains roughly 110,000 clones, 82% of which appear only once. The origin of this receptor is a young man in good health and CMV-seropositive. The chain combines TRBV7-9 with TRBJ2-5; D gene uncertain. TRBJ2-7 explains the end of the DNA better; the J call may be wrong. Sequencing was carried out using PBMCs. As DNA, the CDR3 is TGTGCCAGCAGCTTAGTGGGCCCCTACGAGCAGTACTTC. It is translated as CASSLVGPYEQYF.